The following is a TCR beta chain sequence with its context. Its target is unknown. The sample comes from a study of T cells expressing NK-cell markers. Looking at the study overall: All TCR beta repertoires analysed originated from sorted CD3+CD56+NKG2C+, CD3+CD56+NKG2C- and CD3+CD56-NKG2C+ T cells. Study results and caveats: The leading position in the CD3+CD56-NKG2C+ fraction of a handful of donors also went to these clonotypes.

Template switching by 5'RACE with UMIs generated the TCR beta cDNA. After re-calling the 5' RACE reads, TCRdb lists one entry per CDR3 protein, DNA absent. The data include 150,000 to 200,000 distinct CDR3 sequences; the top ten clones carry 20% to 25%. The CDR3 length is 13 residues. Germline V CDR1 and CDR2: ENHRY, SYGVKD. The chain links TRBV10-3 to TRBJ2-7; TCRdb picks TRBD2, but there is no DNA to check that call. Sequencing was carried out using blood T cells: a sorted CD56 or NKG2C T cell subset, CD4+ or CD8+ T cells, or bulk PBMC T cells (not recorded which). This sequence originates from a man between 18 and 69 years old in good health. CDR3 residues: CAISGLAGSEQYF.